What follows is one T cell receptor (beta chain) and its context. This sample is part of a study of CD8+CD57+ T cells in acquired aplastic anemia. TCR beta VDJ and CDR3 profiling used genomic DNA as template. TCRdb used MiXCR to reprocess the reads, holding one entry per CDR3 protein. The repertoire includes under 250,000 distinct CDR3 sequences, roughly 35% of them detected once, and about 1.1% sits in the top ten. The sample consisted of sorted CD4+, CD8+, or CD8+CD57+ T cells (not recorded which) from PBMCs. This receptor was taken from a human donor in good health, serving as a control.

The CDR3 coding sequence is TGTGCCAGCAGCTTTCGACTAGCGGGACTTTCCAAGGAGACCCAGTACTTC. Residues: CASSFRLAGLSKETQYF. V and J are TRBV13 and TRBJ2-5; TRBD2 agrees at 11 bases. J was trimmed by 5 bases and V by 3 bases; bases with no gene match: 11. Looked up from germline, CDR1 is PRHDT and CDR2 is FYEKMQ (reference sequence). There are 17 residues in the CDR3.